This entry lists 12 T cell receptor beta chains sequenced from one sample in a study of chemoradiotherapy in HPV16-positive cancers (dated by TCRdb to between 2021 and 2024). Libraries were built with the immunoSEQ multiplex PCR assay. Here the immuneACCESS table is served through TCRdb, limited to in-frame sequences with V and J called. Missing clones are a known gap in these copies; in checked studies unresolved V genes cover under half, and the rest lacks a known reason. Counted in this sample were roughly 21,000 clones; about 90% of them appeared once. The ten largest make up 2% to 2.5% of the sample. The material sequenced was blood, taken from a patient who underwent chemoradiotherapy. The receptors come from a human donor with HPV-associated anogenital cancer.

The chain is built from TRBV28 and TRBJ2-3, with D possibly TRBD2 on 6 matching bases. The CDR3 runs 16 residues. The germline V gene encodes CDR1 MDHEN and CDR2 SYDVKM. V dropped 6 bases and J dropped 6 bases, with 22 bases sitting between them. In DNA form, the CDR3 reads TGTGCCAGCAGCTCTCGCCTCCTAATTCGGGGGGATACGCAGTATTTT. Encoded protein: CASSSRLLIRGDTQYF.

The rearrangement links TRBV28 to TRBJ2-3; TRBD1 is a possible D gene (7 bases). The CDR3 runs to 14 residues. Germline V gives CDR1 MDHEN, CDR2 SYDVKM. V lost 1 base and J 6 bases, leaving 11 bases between the germline ends. The CDR3 is CASSLSGGFDTQYF. The CDR3 nucleotides are TGTGCCAGCAGTTTATCAGGGGGGTTTGATACGCAGTATTTT.

This chain connects TRBV6-6 to TRBJ2-7, with D hard to call. V was clipped by 0 bases and J by 2 bases, with 8 bases between them. Germline CDR1 is MNHNY and CDR2 is SVGAGI (reference sequence). The CDR3 runs 14 residues. Written as DNA, the CDR3 is TGTGCCAGCAGTTACTCTCGGTCGGCCTACGAGCAGTACTTC. It specifies CASSYSRSAYEQYF.

This chain connects TRBV7-9 to TRBJ2-7; D possibly corresponds to TRBD2 (5 bases). V lost 1 base and J 3 bases, leaving 7 bases between the germline ends. CDR3 length: 13 residues. Germline CDR1 SEHNR, CDR2 FQNEAQ (reference sequence). The CDR3 DNA reads TGTGCCAGCAGCTTAGGAGGGTTCTACGAGCAGTACTTC. Translating gives CASSLGGFYEQYF.

The CDR3 protein is CASSAPEGTTTNWANVLTF. In DNA form, the CDR3 reads TGTGCCAGCAGCGCACCCGAGGGGACAACGACCAACTGGGCCAACGTCCTGACTTTC. The rearrangement links TRBV9 to TRBJ2-6, with a tentative D call TRBD1 (6 bases). CDR3 size: 19 residues. CDR1 and CDR2 from the germline V gene are SGDLS and YYNGEE. Trimming took off 3 bases at V and 5 bases at J, with 24 bases between the two ends.

The chain couples TRBV5-4 to TRBJ2-2; D is possibly TRBD2 (5 bases). The CDR3 is 14 residues long. V was cut by 4 bases and J by 4 bases, with 11 bases left in between. Per germline, CDR1 SGHNT and CDR2 YYREEE (reference sequence). The CDR3 sequence: CASSQLSGTGELFF. In DNA form, the CDR3 reads TGTGCCAGCAGCCAGCTAAGCGGCACCGGGGAGCTGTTTTTT.

DNA for the CDR3: TGTGCCAGCAGTTACCCAAACAGGGCCGAAGGGGAAAAACTGTTTTTT. Its translation: CASSYPNRAEGEKLFF. This chain connects TRBV6-6 to TRBJ1-4; TRBD1 is a possible D gene (6 bases). Deletions cut 2 bases from V and 8 bases from J, with 18 bases between. The CDR3 totals 16 residues. Germline CDR1 and CDR2: MNHNY and SVGAGI (reference sequence).

This chain connects TRBV4-3 to TRBJ1-6, with no clear D. There are 17 residues in the CDR3. V was shortened by 1 base and J by 0 bases, with 10 bases between the two germline ends. Per germline, CDR1 LGHNA and CDR2 YSLEER. CDR3 region: CASSQVAVSSYNSPLHF. CDR3 nucleotide sequence: TGCGCCAGCAGCCAAGTTGCGGTCAGCTCCTATAATTCACCCCTCCACTTT.

The chain combines TRBV9 with TRBJ2-3, with D possibly matching TRBD2 (5 bases). V was pared by 4 bases and J by 7 bases, with 19 bases between. The V gene's germline CDR1 is SGDLS and CDR2 YYNGEE. The CDR3 runs to 15 residues. Here the CDR3 DNA reads TGTGCCAGCAGCCCCCGATCCGGGGTCCAGCATACGCAGTATTTT. As protein: CASSPRSGVQHTQYF.

This clone appeared a single time. The J gene is TRBJ2-3, the V gene TRBV5-1; TRBD2 might be the D (5 bases). Germline V gene data show CDR1 as SGHRS and CDR2 as YFSETQ. This CDR3 is 15 amino acids long. Deletions cut 0 bases from V and 3 bases from J, with 11 bases between. DNA of the CDR3: TGCGCCAGCAGCTTGGACGGGATGCTTACAGATACGCAGTATTTT. This gives the protein CASSLDGMLTDTQYF. The full variable domain, completed using reference TRBV5-1 and TRBJ2-3, is KAGVTQTPRYLIKTRGQQVTLSCSPISGHRSVSWYQQTPGQGLQFLFEYFSETQRNKGNFPGRFSGRQFSNSRSEMNVSTLELGDSALYLCASSLDGMLTDTQYFGPGTRLTVL.

The chain has TRBV4-1 and TRBJ2-3; D is possibly TRBD2 (5 bases). The V gene lost 6 bases and the J gene lost 5 bases, with 12 bases spanning the gap. The germline V gene has CDR1 MGHRA and CDR2 YSYEKL. This CDR3 has 13 amino acids. CDR3 region: CASRPMGRDTQYF. In DNA, the CDR3 is TGCGCCAGCAGACCCATGGGGAGAGATACGCAGTATTTT.

CDR3 DNA: TGCGCCAGCAGCCAGGGCCTAGGGGGTTCCACTGAAGCTTTCTTT. Translated, it gives CASSQGLGGSTEAFF. V is TRBV4-1 and J is TRBJ1-1, with a weak D call TRBD1 (6 bases). The CDR3 runs to 15 residues. Germline V gene sequence: CDR1 MGHRA, CDR2 YSYEKL. V was shortened by 3 bases and J by 4 bases, with 15 bases between the two germline ends.